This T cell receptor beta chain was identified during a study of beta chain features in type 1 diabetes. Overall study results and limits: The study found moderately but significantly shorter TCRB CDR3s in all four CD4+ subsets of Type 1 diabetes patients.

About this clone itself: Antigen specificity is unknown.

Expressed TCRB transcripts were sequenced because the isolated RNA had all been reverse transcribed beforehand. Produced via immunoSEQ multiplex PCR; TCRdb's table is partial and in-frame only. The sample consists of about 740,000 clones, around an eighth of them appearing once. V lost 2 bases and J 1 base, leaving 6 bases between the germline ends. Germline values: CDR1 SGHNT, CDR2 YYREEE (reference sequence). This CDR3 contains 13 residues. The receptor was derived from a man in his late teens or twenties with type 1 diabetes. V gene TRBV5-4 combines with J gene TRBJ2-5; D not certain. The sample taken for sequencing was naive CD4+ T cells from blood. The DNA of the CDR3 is TGTGCCAGCAGCTTAGGGATCCAAGAGACCCAGTACTTC. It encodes CASSLGIQETQYF.